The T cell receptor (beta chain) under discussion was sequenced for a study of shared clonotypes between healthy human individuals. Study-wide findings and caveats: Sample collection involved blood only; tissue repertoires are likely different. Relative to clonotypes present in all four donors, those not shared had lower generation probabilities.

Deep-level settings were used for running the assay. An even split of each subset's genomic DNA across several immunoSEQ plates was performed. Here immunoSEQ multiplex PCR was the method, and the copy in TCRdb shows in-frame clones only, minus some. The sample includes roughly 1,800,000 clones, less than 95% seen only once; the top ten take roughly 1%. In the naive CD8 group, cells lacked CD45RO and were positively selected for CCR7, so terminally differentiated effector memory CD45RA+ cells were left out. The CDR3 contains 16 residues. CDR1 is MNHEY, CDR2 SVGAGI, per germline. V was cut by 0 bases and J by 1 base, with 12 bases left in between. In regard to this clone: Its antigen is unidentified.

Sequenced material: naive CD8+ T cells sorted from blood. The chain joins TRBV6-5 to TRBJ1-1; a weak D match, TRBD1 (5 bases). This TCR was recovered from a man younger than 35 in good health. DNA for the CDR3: TGTGCCAGCAGTTACTCGAGGGGCAACCCGAACACTGAAGCTTTCTTT. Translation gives CASSYSRGNPNTEAFF.